These 16 T cell receptor beta chains were sequenced from one sample in a study of cytomegalovirus exposure and HLA in healthy donors. Amplification used 60 Vbeta primers and 13 Jbeta primers. Sequenced by immunoSEQ multiplex PCR; TCRdb stores in-frame clones only, minus some. Of 170,000 or so clones in the sample, under 85% are singletons; the top ten hold 1.6%. Sequencing used PBMCs. The receptors here all came from a man aged 45-65 years in good health and CMV-seronegative.

V gene TRBV5-1 combines with J gene TRBJ1-6, with TRBD1 matching over 8 bases. Germline V gene data show CDR1 as SGHRS and CDR2 as YFSETQ. The CDR3 has 14 residues. With 5 bases clipped from V and 8 bases from J, the junction kept 6 bases outside the gene matches. The CDR3 region is CASRVQGADSPLHF. CDR3 coding DNA: TGCGCCAGCAGAGTCCAGGGGGCTGATTCACCCCTCCACTTT. Full variable domain (missing parts from reference TRBV5-1 and TRBJ1-6): KAGVTQTPRYLIKTRGQQVTLSCSPISGHRSVSWYQQTPGQGLQFLFEYFSETQRNKGNFPGRFSGRQFSNSRSEMNVSTLELGDSALYLCASRVQGADSPLHFGNGTRLTVT.

The chain carries TRBV5-4 and TRBJ1-2; 8 bases are shared with TRBD1. The CDR3 is made up of 13 amino acids. V gave up 6 bases and J gave up 0 bases; unmatched junction bases: 1. Germline V lookup: CDR1 SGHNT, CDR2 YYREEE (reference sequence). DNA of the CDR3: TGTGCCAGCACGGACAGGGCTAACTATGGCTACACCTTC. This sequence encodes CASTDRANYGYTF. Full variable domain (outside the CDR3, taken from reference TRBV5-4 and TRBJ1-2): ETGVTQSPTHLIKTRGQQVTLRCSSQSGHNTVSWYQQALGQGPQFIFQYYREEENGRGNFPPRFSGLQFPNYSSELNVNALELDDSALYLCASTDRANYGYTFGSGTRLTVV.

The chain couples TRBV9 to TRBJ1-2; 10 bases are shared with TRBD1. The V segment lost 0 bases and the J segment 5 bases; nucleotides outside the gene matches: 1. The germline CDR1 and CDR2 sequences are SGDLS and YYNGEE. This CDR3 comprises 14 residues. The CDR3 protein is CASSVGGQGYGYTF. CDR3 DNA sequence: TGTGCCAGCAGCGTAGGGGGACAGGGGTATGGCTACACCTTC.

The CDR3: CASSSRLRAEQFF. In nucleotides, the CDR3 is TGTGCCAGCAGCTCTCGACTGCGCGCTGAGCAGTTCTTC. The rearrangement joins TRBV7-3 to TRBJ2-1, with no clear D. V was clipped by 4 bases and J by 9 bases, with 13 bases between them. Germline assignment: CDR1 SGHTA and CDR2 FQGTGA. CDR3 length: 13 amino acids. The whole variable domain, remainder taken from reference TRBV7-3 and TRBJ2-1, is GAGVSQTPSNKVTEKGKYVELRCDPISGHTALYWYRQSLGQGPEFLIYFQGTGAADDSGLPNDRFFAVRPEGSVSTLKIQRTERGDSAVYLCASSSRLRAEQFFGPGTRLTVL.

The CDR3 bases are TGTGCCAGCAGCTTGGGAAGGGGGCAGAGTGAAAAACTGTTTTTT. This encodes CASSLGRGQSEKLFF. This rearrangement joins TRBV5-8 to TRBJ1-4, with 7 bases lining up with TRBD1. CDR3 length equals 15 residues. V was pared by 0 bases and J by 7 bases, with 6 bases of the junction left unmatched. Germline V gene data show CDR1 as SGHTS and CDR2 as YDEGEE.

The J gene is TRBJ2-3, the V gene TRBV5-4; the D is unclear. This CDR3 comprises 13 residues. Germline V lookup: CDR1 SGHNT, CDR2 YYREEE (reference sequence). Trimming took off 1 base at V and 4 bases at J, with 7 bases between the two ends. The CDR3 reads CASSLPIADTQYF. The CDR3 DNA reads TGTGCCAGCAGCTTGCCTATAGCAGATACGCAGTATTTT.

This chain links TRBV5-4 with TRBJ2-7; D is uncertain. V was cut by 0 bases and J by 4 bases, with 8 bases left in between. The length of the CDR3 is 13 residues. Germline assignment: CDR1 SGHNT and CDR2 YYREEE (reference sequence). CDR3 loop: CASSLGADYEQYF. As DNA, the CDR3 is TGTGCCAGCAGCTTGGGGGCAGATTACGAGCAGTACTTC.

This chain links TRBV7-9 with TRBJ1-1, with D possibly being TRBD1 (5 bases). CDR1 SEHNR and CDR2 FQNEAQ come from the germline V gene (reference sequence). Trimming took 6 bases from V and 1 from J, leaving 12 bases between them. The CDR3 has 14 amino acids. The DNA of the CDR3 is TGTGCCAGCAGATCAGGGATCGCGAACACTGAAGCTTTCTTT. Amino acid sequence: CASRSGIANTEAFF.

This chain uses TRBV30 with TRBJ2-7; 10 nucleotides match TRBD2. Germline loops: CDR1 GTSNPN, CDR2 SVGIG (reference sequence). Trimming cost V 0 bases and J 2 bases; bases outside gene matches: 1. The CDR3 covers 14 residues. CDR3 amino acids: CAWSVLAGAYEQYF. CDR3 bases: TGTGCCTGGAGTGTCCTAGCGGGGGCCTACGAGCAGTACTTC.

The chain joins TRBV9 to TRBJ1-1; D remains unclear. The V end lost 4 bases, the J end lost 3 bases, and 13 bases lay between the germline ends. CDR3 length: 14 amino acids. The germline V gene has CDR1 SGDLS and CDR2 YYNGEE. In nucleotides, the CDR3 is TGTGCCAGCAGCCCCAGACTCTTGTACACTGAAGCTTTCTTT. Translation gives CASSPRLLYTEAFF.

The chain uses TRBV9 and TRBJ2-2; TRBD2 might be the D (5 bases). The CDR3 is 12 residues long. In germline, CDR1 is SGDLS, CDR2 YYNGEE. V was pared by 10 bases and J by 6 bases, with 13 bases between. This CDR3 reads CAAKRGPGELFF. DNA of the CDR3: TGTGCCGCCAAACGGGGTCCCGGGGAGCTGTTTTTT.

CDR3 amino acids: CASSLERSYEQYF. CDR3 DNA: TGTGCCAGCAGCTTAGAGAGAAGCTACGAGCAGTACTTC. The V gene is TRBV7-2, the J gene TRBJ2-7; D ambiguous. The germline gives CDR1 SGHTA, CDR2 FQGNSA. V lost 1 base and J 3 bases, leaving 7 bases between the germline ends. This CDR3 is 13 amino acids long.

V gene TRBV4-2 combines with J gene TRBJ2-7, with no clear D. The CDR3 length is 16 residues. V lost 0 bases and J lost 2, with 14 bases in between. Germline values: CDR1 LGHNA, CDR2 YNFKEQ. The CDR3 nucleotides are TGTGCCAGCAGCCAAGAGCCCCGGGTCCGAACCTACGAGCAGTACTTC. It codes for CASSQEPRVRTYEQYF.

V gene TRBV5-1 combines with J gene TRBJ2-7, with 10 bases matching TRBD2. The CDR3 contains 15 residues. The J segment lost 5 bases and the V segment lost 0 bases, leaving 5 bases of the junction unmatched. Per the germline V gene, CDR1 is SGHRS and CDR2 is YFSETQ. The CDR3 reads CASSLGRTSGHEQYF. CDR3 nucleotides: TGCGCCAGCAGCTTGGGACGGACTAGCGGCCACGAGCAGTACTTC. The variable domain in full, with the rest retrieved from reference TRBV5-1 and TRBJ2-7, is KAGVTQTPRYLIKTRGQQVTLSCSPISGHRSVSWYQQTPGQGLQFLFEYFSETQRNKGNFPGRFSGRQFSNSRSEMNVSTLELGDSALYLCASSLGRTSGHEQYFGPGTRLTVT.

This clone was detected only once. The V and J genes are TRBV6-6 and TRBJ1-2, with 9 bases matching TRBD1. V was clipped by 6 bases and J by 6 bases; unmatched bases: 2. The CDR3 spans 12 residues. The V gene's germline CDR1 is MNHNY and CDR2 SVGAGI (reference sequence). CDR3 DNA: TGTGCCAGCAGACAGGGGGCGGATGGCTACACCTTC. It yields the protein CASRQGADGYTF.

The CDR3 reads CASSGTASGSYNEQFF. DNA of the CDR3: TGCGCCAGCAGCGGAACGGCTAGCGGTTCCTACAATGAGCAGTTCTTC. This chain uses TRBV5-1 with TRBJ2-1, with 7 bases that match TRBD2. CDR1 and CDR2 from the germline V gene are SGHRS and YFSETQ. The V segment lost 4 bases and the J segment 1 base; nucleotides outside the gene matches: 8. This CDR3 spans 16 amino acids.